This TCR beta chain appears in the sequencing data of a study of cytomegalovirus exposure and HLA in healthy donors (dated 2017 in TCRdb). Background on the whole study: An earlier analysis of roughly 610 of the donors reported 276 Gb of sequence data and roughly 120 million unique TCR beta sequences obtained from roughly 180 million T cells. Roughly 300 gigabases of sequencing data and roughly 80 million unique TCR sequences made up an early release that covered approximately 650 HLA-typed donors. Rather than using new phenotypic data, the later analysis identified candidate immune exposures from TCR beta sequences and from how often those sequences occurred across donors. The study profiled the T cell repertoires of about 640 subjects by immunosequencing and related them to cytomegalovirus serostatus. A later analysis re-examined previously published TCR beta repertoires from around 670 donors and added high-resolution HLA genotyping to investigate patterns of TCR occurrence. High-throughput TCR immunosequencing, statistical association of individual TCRs with disease status, and machine learning were combined to predict cytomegalovirus infection status. Genome-wide SNP genotypes for about 65% of the 666 donors were used in a later genetic analysis, which treated that subset as a discovery cohort. Roughly 5 DR-DQ haplotypes were treated as single units for association and clustering because of strong linkage in the cohort. A separate validation cohort of roughly 130 different subjects was used in addition to the 666-subject first cohort. An earlier analysis of 587 of the donors used high-throughput TCR beta sequencing to judge whether each TCR beta V gene segment behaved as functional or pseudogenic. Typing coverage varied by locus: about 620-630 donors for A, B, C, DRB1 and DQB1; more than 500 for DQA1; some 610 for DPA1; under 490 for DPB1. Among about 410 genotyped donors of the cohort, an average of around 240,000 unique TCR beta nucleotide sequences was sequenced per donor, of which 15% to 20% were non-productive. HLA typing included class I and class II loci at four-digit resolution. Of the roughly 410 genotyped donors, 81% were placed in the genetic ancestry cluster associated with self-reported Caucasian donors. All discovery cohort repertoires had been generated using a single sequencing platform. Donor age, sex, ethnicity and CMV serostatus were compiled together with the repertoire data. The study aimed to test whether cataloging public T cell receptors could reveal signatures of past pathogen exposure. Study-wide conclusions, independent of this receptor: About 17 rarely observed V segments, including chromosome 9 orphons, were excluded from the earlier analysis of approximately 500 of the donors because counts were too low. CMV serostatus was the only immune exposure information available for the cohort. Correlated functional status among segregating V segments might be attributable to linkage disequilibrium, but an unknown experimental factor could not be ruled out. Because HLA typing was unavailable for some donors at each locus, only the typed subset was used in association tests. A few of the identified cytomegalovirus-associated TCR beta chains were confirmed in vitro to be specific for cytomegalovirus antigens. A further reported finding was that TCR beta sequences accurately predicted the HLA-A and HLA-B alleles for most subjects in the first cohort. A later analysis associated 16,951 TCR beta sequences with specific HLA alleles at a false discovery rate of 0.05. In a later analysis, HLA-associated TCR beta chains were found to be more clonally expanded and to have lower generation probabilities than equally common non-associated chains. This cohort had only TCR beta chains sequenced, and the lack of alpha or paired-chain data limited which features could be detected. The classifier was reported to diagnose cytomegalovirus status with high specificity and sensitivity in both the original cohort and the validation cohort. A later analysis found that most CMV-associated TCR beta chains appeared HLA-restricted, with HLA associations seemingly driven largely by CMV exposure. The presence/absence analyses assumed that sequencing depth was roughly uniform across donors, and that assumption may not be true. In a later analysis, TCR association rates were found to vary across HLA loci, with the most associated TCRs seen for DRB1 alleles and the fewest for HLA-C alleles. A later genetic analysis associated a missense DCLRE1C variant with V-gene and J-gene trimming of TCR beta chains, and an independent cohort replicated the association. Strong co-occurrence of HLA alleles, especially DR and DQ, made assigning TCR associations to individual alleles difficult. Some IMGT-functional V segments, including TRBV6-2 and TRBV6-3, could not be distinguished by the 87-base-pair reads and were therefore excluded. The authors suggested that the approach could potentially be generalized to other disease states and immunological phenotypes. A group of highly shared sequence variants was considered likely to be a technical artifact of the sequencing pipeline. While some public TCRs were present in many individuals, most TCR sequences turned up only very rarely across donors. Broadly in line with IMGT annotations, most TCR beta V segments showed up in productive rearrangements about 90% or about 30% of the time in an earlier analysis of under 700 of the donors. The study gave a list of 150 to 200 TCR beta chains associated with cytomegalovirus. According to a later analysis, parvovirus B19, influenza, CMV and Epstein-Barr virus appeared linked to several top co-occurrence clusters. Compared with the roughly 710-donor mean, donors in an Asian-associated ancestry cluster had fewer N-insertions in productive TCRs, according to a later genetic analysis.

Libraries were built with the immunoSEQ multiplex PCR assay. A mixture of 60 forward primers for TCR Vbeta segments and 13 reverse primers for TCR Jbeta segments was used in the multiplex PCR. The CDR3 region of rearranged TCR beta genes was amplified from genomic DNA by a multiplex PCR assay. The Illumina HiSeq System was used to sequence the amplified TCR beta libraries as 87-base-pair reads. The study's own analysis went as follows. A later analysis counted tens of millions of unique TCR beta chains across the 670 or so repertoires, and approximately 11 million of these chains were shared by at least two donors. To remove PCR and sequencing errors, raw reads were error-corrected and collapsed into unique sequences using a nearest-neighbor algorithm that merged closely related sequences. To assign V, D and J gene segments, CDR3 sequences were aligned to IMGT reference sequences. Each retained sequence needed at least a six-nucleotide match to both a V gene segment and a J gene segment. Rearrangements were classified as productive when the CDR3 lacked stop codons and remained in frame with V and J, and all other rearrangements were classified as non-productive. CDR3 was defined according to IMGT convention as the region running from the second conserved V-encoded cysteine to the conserved J-encoded phenylalanine. The earlier analysis of about 610 of the donors excluded sequences that lacked an unambiguous match to a single V gene segment. In an earlier analysis of approximately 560 of the donors, a V segment was called functional when productive rearrangements were above 56.7%, and segregating when the standard deviation between donors exceeded 5%. A statistical classification framework was built to diagnose cytomegalovirus status from the catalog of TCR beta chain sequences. In a later analysis, TCR nucleotide sequences were compared against IMGT/GENE-DB human TR gene sequences so that V and J genes could be assigned. Using the TCRdist pipeline, a later analysis assigned CDR3 sequences along with most-parsimonious VDJ recombination scenarios. A later analysis defined each TCR beta chain by its CDR3 amino acid sequence plus V-gene family, and excluded reads lacking a unique V-gene family. As a way to deal with suspected cross-contamination and a sequencing artifact, a later analysis dropped under 600 nucleotide sequences that were highly shared and had low generation probability. A later analysis calculated a clonal expansion index for each public chain from normalized within-repertoire ranks of inferred template counts. Generation probabilities in a later analysis came from a VDJ recombination model fitted to out-of-frame rearrangements, and those results were checked against IGoR. In a later analysis, hypergeometric tests were used to score TCR-TCR, TCR-HLA and TCR-CMV co-occurrence, with a repertoire-size bias correction applied to TCR pairs. False discovery rates were estimated in a later analysis by permuting HLA or CMV assignments 20 times. In a later analysis, co-occurring TCRs were grouped using DBSCAN, and TCRdist sequence similarity was added for clustering within HLA-allele-positive subsets. Repertoires with fewer than 30,000 or more than 120,000 public chains, plus five repertoires with anomalous nucleotide sharing, were excluded from co-occurrence clustering. The source is immuneACCESS, and TCRdb retained only in-frame sequences with V and J called. Part of the clones is not carried over; for the studies checked, unresolved V genes explain less than half of this, and the remainder is unexplained. V and J calls and clone size come straight from that table; D and trimming were deduced from the DNA. For this sample the table gives about 120,000 clones, of which around 76% were detected only once. More than 10% of the sample belongs to the ten largest clones.

V is cut back by 4 bases and J by 8 bases, with 4 bases in the junction unmatched. The CDR3 measures 12 amino acids from cysteine to phenylalanine. The retained sequence is limited to the CDR3, 36 bases, with the frame set at the first base. Based on the germline V gene (reference sequence), the CDR1 and CDR2 sequences are SGHNT and YYREEE. The cohort consisted of some 670 healthy bone marrow donors. Cohort members were all nominally healthy when sampled, although unrecorded immune exposures were likely present. The donor was CMV seropositive and was included in the group of 250 to 350 seropositive cohort members. A peripheral blood sample was provided by each donor, and peripheral blood mononuclear cells were used for TCR beta sequencing. The Qiagen DNeasy Blood Extraction Kit was used to extract genomic DNA from the blood cell samples. This clone was observed once. The antigen it binds to is not known. No qualities accompany the bases; no much larger clone lies one base away.

The sequenced sample consisted of PBMCs. This receptor was obtained from a woman in her thirties or forties in good health and CMV-seropositive. The chain was built from TRBV5-4 and TRBJ1-1; 8 middle bases align to TRBD1. The CDR3 amino acid sequence is: CASSKGQGEAFF. The DNA reads TGTGCCAGCAGCAAAGGACAGGGAGAAGCTTTCTTT.